Listed here are 20 T cell receptor beta chains from one sample, sequenced in a study of control samples from healthy donors and cancer patients. TCRdb's copy holds only in-frame clones and misses some; the assay was immunoSEQ multiplex PCR. The top ten hold approximately 2.9% of the sample, which has more than 120,000 clones, about 91% seen once. The sample consisted of blood. The receptors originated from a man aged 25-45 years in good health.

Only one count was recorded for this clone. V gene TRBV9 combines with J gene TRBJ1-2; TRBD1 aligns across 7 bases. V was clipped by 0 bases and J by 4 bases; unmatched bases: 6. Per the germline V gene, CDR1 is SGDLS and CDR2 is YYNGEE. This CDR3 is 15 amino acids long. The CDR3 region is CASSVVGGDSYGYTF. The CDR3 DNA reads TGTGCCAGCAGCGTAGTGGGAGGGGACAGCTATGGCTACACCTTC.

This sequence joins TRBV6-5 and TRBJ2-3; no firm D call. The germline V gene has CDR1 MNHEY and CDR2 SVGAGI. Between the trimmed V and J ends, which lost 0 bases and 2 bases, there was a span of 9 bases. This CDR3 contains 15 residues. The CDR3 region is CASSYSQMPTDTQYF. The CDR3, as DNA: TGTGCCAGCAGTTACTCACAGATGCCCACAGATACGCAGTATTTT.

This chain links TRBV11-2 with TRBJ2-7, with D possibly TRBD1 on 5 matching bases. CDR3 length: 15 amino acids. The V end was cut by 1 base, the J end by 3 bases, with 13 bases between. Germline lookup yields CDR1 SGHAT and CDR2 FQNNGV. Here the CDR3 reads CASSLGPTASYEQYF. CDR3 DNA sequence: TGTGCCAGCAGCTTAGGGCCGACAGCCAGCTACGAGCAGTACTTC.

The J gene is TRBJ2-2, the V gene TRBV12-3 or TRBV12-4; D could derive from TRBD1 or TRBD2 (5 bases each). V lost 3 bases to trimming and J lost 5 bases, with 7 bases between them. The CDR3 has 13 residues. CDR3 sequence: CASSFGGTGELFF. CDR3 sequence (DNA): TGTGCCAGCAGTTTTGGGGGAACCGGGGAGCTGTTTTTT.

The chain has TRBV10-3 and TRBJ2-1; tentatively, D is TRBD1 (6 bases). This CDR3 has 14 amino acids. CDR1 ENHRY and CDR2 SYGVKD come from the germline V gene. The V end was cut by 4 bases, the J end by 7 bases, with 14 bases between. This CDR3 is CAISAGLRGNEQFF. As DNA, the CDR3 is TGTGCCATCAGTGCGGGCCTCAGGGGAAATGAGCAGTTCTTC.

The chain combines TRBV6-5 with TRBJ1-5, with 7 bases fitting TRBD1. The CDR3 has 13 residues. V dropped 6 bases and J dropped 6; count of bases not matched to a gene: 5. Germline V gene data show CDR1 as MNHEY and CDR2 as SVGAGI. The CDR3 bases are TGTGCCAGCAGAGGACAGGCAGGTCAGCCCCAGCATTTT. Its translation: CASRGQAGQPQHF.

The chain couples TRBV23-1 to TRBJ1-2; TRBD1 matches at 10 bases. TRBV23-1 has ORF status, its function being uncertain. This CDR3 comprises 17 residues. The ends lost 4 bases at V and 4 bases at J; junction bases unmatched: 12. CDR3 nucleotides: TGCGCCAGCAGTCTTAGGGACAGGGGCATGTGGGGCTATGGCTACACCTTC. Residues: CASSLRDRGMWGYGYTF.

The chain combines TRBV27 with TRBJ2-1; 12 bases agree with TRBD2. This CDR3 has 16 residues. Germline trimming cut 5 bases from V and 10 bases from J; bases unmatched to any gene: 12. Per the germline V gene, CDR1 is MNHEY and CDR2 is SMNVEV (reference sequence). In DNA, the CDR3 is TGTGCCAGCAGTCACCCACCTAGCGGGGGGGCGGGGGAGCAGTTCTTC. It yields the protein CASSHPPSGGAGEQFF.

The CDR3 loop reads CASSYKVIGTPYEQYF. In DNA, the CDR3 is TGTGCCAGCAGTTATAAGGTCATCGGGACACCCTACGAGCAGTACTTC. V and J are TRBV6-5 and TRBJ2-7, with D tentatively TRBD1 (6 bases). Trimming took off 3 bases at V and 2 bases at J, with 17 bases between the two ends. Germline V CDR1 and CDR2: MNHEY, SVGAGI. The CDR3 has 16 amino acids.

The CDR3 spells CASSYQGPDYGYTF. In nucleotides, the CDR3 is TGTGCCAGCAGTTACCAAGGACCAGACTATGGCTACACCTTC. The chain employs TRBV6-5 and TRBJ1-2; D unclear. V was shortened by 2 bases and J by 3 bases, with 10 bases between the two germline ends. The CDR3 is 14 amino acids. Germline CDR1 MNHEY, CDR2 SVGAGI.

The V and J genes are TRBV4-2 and TRBJ2-5; D remains ambiguous. V was trimmed by 0 bases and J by 4 bases, leaving 9 bases between them. CDR3 length: 14 residues. Germline assignment: CDR1 LGHNA and CDR2 YNFKEQ. CDR3 nucleotide sequence: TGTGCCAGCAGCCAAGATATGGGAATAGAGACCCAGTACTTC. As protein: CASSQDMGIETQYF.

The rearrangement uses TRBV6-1 and TRBJ1-1, with unresolved D. Deletions cut 2 bases from V and 1 base from J, with 8 bases between. The CDR3 runs 14 residues. Germline lookup yields CDR1 MNHNS and CDR2 SASEGT. This CDR3 reads CASSEPQWNTEAFF. CDR3 coding DNA: TGTGCCAGCAGTGAACCCCAGTGGAACACTGAAGCTTTCTTT.

V is TRBV7-8 and J is TRBJ2-1; 8 nucleotides agree with TRBD2. This CDR3 contains 16 residues. V lost 1 base and J lost 3; bases outside the gene matches: 5. Germline V lookup: CDR1 SGHVS, CDR2 FQNEAQ. The CDR3, as DNA: TGTGCCAGCAGCTTAGGGCTAGCGGGCCTCTACAATGAGCAGTTCTTC. This codes for CASSLGLAGLYNEQFF.

The chain uses TRBV27 and TRBJ2-7; 9 nucleotides line up with TRBD1. The germline V gene encodes CDR1 MNHEY and CDR2 SMNVEV (reference sequence). V lost 2 bases and J lost 4; bases outside the gene matches: 3. This CDR3 spans 14 amino acids. Here the CDR3 DNA reads TGTGCCAGCAGTTTAAAACAGGGGGCTTACGAGCAGTACTTC. Residues: CASSLKQGAYEQYF.

In DNA, the CDR3 is TGTGCCAGCAGCTCGGACAGCTCCTACGAGCAGTACTTC. Amino acid sequence: CASSSDSSYEQYF. The genes are TRBV28 and TRBJ2-7; tentatively, D is TRBD1 (6 bases). The V gene's germline CDR1 is MDHEN and CDR2 SYDVKM. V gave up 6 bases and J gave up 0 bases, with 9 bases separating them. The CDR3 length is 13 residues.

J is TRBJ2-7 and V is TRBV11-2; D is ambiguous. V was pared by 0 bases and J by 4 bases, with 4 bases between. The CDR3 sequence is 12 residues long. Germline CDR1 SGHAT, CDR2 FQNNGV. DNA of the CDR3: TGTGCCAGCAGCTTAGATGGATACGAGCAGTACTTC. Protein sequence: CASSLDGYEQYF.

The rearrangement joins TRBV13 to TRBJ1-2, with 10 bases aligning to TRBD1. The CDR3 totals 16 residues. Germline CDR1 PRHDT, CDR2 FYEKMQ (reference sequence). V was clipped by 4 bases and J by 0 bases; unmatched bases: 5. The CDR3 is CASSSSGTGANYGYTF. Written as DNA, the CDR3 is TGTGCCAGCAGCTCGTCCGGGACAGGGGCTAACTATGGCTACACCTTC. Full variable domain (missing parts from reference TRBV13 and TRBJ1-2): AAGVIQSPRHLIKEKRETATLKCYPIPRHDTVYWYQQGPGQDPQFLISFYEKMQSDKGSIPDRFSAQQFSDYHSELNMSSLELGDSALYFCASSSSGTGANYGYTFGSGTRLTVV.

A single count supports this clone. The chain joins TRBV12-5 to TRBJ2-1; perhaps TRBD1 as D (6 bases). CDR1 LGHNT and CDR2 FRNRAP come from the germline V gene. The CDR3 is 17 residues long. V was cut by 0 bases and J by 4 bases, with 16 bases left in between. CDR3 sequence reads: CASGLVVNREIYNEQFF. The CDR3 coding sequence is TGTGCTAGTGGTTTGGTCGTAAACAGGGAAATATACAATGAGCAGTTCTTC. Full variable domain (missing parts from reference TRBV12-5 and TRBJ2-1): DARVTQTPRHKVTEMGQEVTMRCQPILGHNTVFWYRQTMMQGLELLAYFRNRAPLDDSGMPKDRFSAEMPDATLATLKIQPSEPRDSAVYFCASGLVVNREIYNEQFFGPGTRLTVL.

This chain connects TRBV6-5 to TRBJ2-1; TRBD1 aligns across 11 bases. The CDR3 runs 15 residues. The V gene's germline CDR1 is MNHEY and CDR2 SVGAGI. Trimming removed 5 bases from V and 4 bases from J; junction bases left unmatched: 4. CDR3 in amino acids: CASSTRDRGYNEQFF. The CDR3 coding sequence is TGTGCCAGCAGTACCCGGGACAGGGGGTACAATGAGCAGTTCTTC.

The gene calls are TRBV7-2 and TRBJ2-7, with TRBD2 matching over 11 bases. The CDR3 runs to 16 residues. Germline CDR1 reads SGHTA; CDR2 reads FQGNSA. After removal of 5 bases from V and 5 bases from J, the junction contained 11 bases not matched to a gene. Here the CDR3 DNA reads TGTGCCAGCAGCCAGAGAGGACTAGCGGGTTTCCACGAGCAGTACTTC. It codes for CASSQRGLAGFHEQYF.